This T cell receptor beta chain was sequenced for a study of cytomegalovirus exposure and HLA in healthy donors. Study results and limitations: The study labeled 180 or so TCR beta chains cytomegalovirus-associated. The sole available immune exposure information was CMV serostatus.

With respect to this clone: Antigen specificity is unknown.

In germline, CDR1 is MNHNS, CDR2 SASEGT. The CDR3 runs 13 residues. V lost 2 bases and J lost 0, with 4 bases in between. The primer mix had 60 Vbeta and 13 Jbeta primers. Profiling relied on immunoSEQ multiplex PCR, and the TCRdb table lists in-frame clones only, not all of them. The sample lists around 110,000 clones; about four fifths were seen once. This receptor was taken from a woman aged 18-29 years in good health and CMV-seronegative. J is TRBJ1-1 and V is TRBV6-1; D remains ambiguous. The sample taken for sequencing was PBMCs. The CDR3 reads CASSETLNTEAFF. For the CDR3, the DNA is TGTGCCAGCAGTGAAACTCTGAACACTGAAGCTTTCTTT.